This T cell receptor beta chain was identified during a study of siplizumab effects on memory and regulatory T cells. Study-level findings and limits: Suppressive activity of Tregs proliferating in siplizumab cultures remained unconfirmed.

The assay was immunoSEQ multiplex PCR, and TCRdb's table has in-frame clones only and misses some. The data contain 100,000 to 120,000 clones, 85% to 95% of them seen just once; the ten biggest clones take up less than 0.35%. Details on this clone: The antigen is undetermined.

The sequence was collected from a human donor in good health. Sequenced: CD4+ T cells sorted from blood.

CDR3 region: CASSYTYRGDTEAFF. Here the CDR3 DNA reads TGTGCCAGCAGTTACACGTACAGGGGGGACACTGAAGCTTTCTTT. The chain uses TRBV6-6 and TRBJ1-1, with 8 positions matching TRBD1. Germline loops: CDR1 MNHNY, CDR2 SVGAGI (reference sequence). The CDR3 sequence is 15 residues long. V was clipped by 2 bases and J by 3 bases; unmatched bases: 5.